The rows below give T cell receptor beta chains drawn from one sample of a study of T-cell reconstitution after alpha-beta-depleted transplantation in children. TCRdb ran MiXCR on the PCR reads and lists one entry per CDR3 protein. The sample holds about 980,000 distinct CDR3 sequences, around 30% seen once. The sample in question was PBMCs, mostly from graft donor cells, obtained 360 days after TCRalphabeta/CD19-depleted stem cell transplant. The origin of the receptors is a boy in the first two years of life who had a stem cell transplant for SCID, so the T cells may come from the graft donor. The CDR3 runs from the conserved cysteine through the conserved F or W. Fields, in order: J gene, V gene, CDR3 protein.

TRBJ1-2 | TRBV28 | CASSLSEEGGYTF
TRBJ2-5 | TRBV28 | CASSGQLPGGKETQYF
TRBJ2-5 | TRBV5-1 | CASSLVSGIETHYF
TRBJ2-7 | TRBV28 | CASSSYFSPSYEQYF
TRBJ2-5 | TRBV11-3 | CASSLRGDRDETQYF
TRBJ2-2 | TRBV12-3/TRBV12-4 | CASSHGGMMAGELFF
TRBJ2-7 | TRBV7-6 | CASSLGFGGEGYEQYF
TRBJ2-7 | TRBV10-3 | CAIKARTVLHEQYF
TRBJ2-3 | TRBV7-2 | CASSFTGTVSTDTQYF
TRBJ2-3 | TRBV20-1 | CSALRFSTDTQYF
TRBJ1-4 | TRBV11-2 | CASSTGPISTNEKLFF
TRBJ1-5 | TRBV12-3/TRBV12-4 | CASSSSQGSNQPQHF
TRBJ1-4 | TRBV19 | CASSTYYRGDSEKLFF
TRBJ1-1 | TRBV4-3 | CASSHLPGQGSAEAFF
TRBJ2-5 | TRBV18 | CASSPLSTGTKETQYF
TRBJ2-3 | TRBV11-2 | CASSRTSGADTQYF
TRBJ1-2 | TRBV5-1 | CASSLGYQENYGYTF
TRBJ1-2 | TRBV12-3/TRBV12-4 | CASSRGLGRGYTF